The T cell receptor beta chain described here comes from a study of blood T cell repertoires in COVID-19. Original handling: Amplifying reference gene primers gave estimates of nucleated cell counts. Measured with immunoSEQ multiplex PCR; TCRdb has only the in-frame clones, and not every one. That table furnishes V, J and clone size, whereas the DNA furnished D and trimming. The data show 100,000 to 150,000 clones, about 80% seen once. This CDR3 has 15 residues. Germline loops: CDR1 SGHDN, CDR2 FVKESK. The germline V and J ends were trimmed by 9 bases and 0 bases, with 15 bases remaining between them.

This sequence originates from a man in his forties or fifties with acute COVID-19. The rearrangement uses TRBV14 and TRBJ2-1, with unresolved D. The sample taken for sequencing was PBMCs or T cells enriched from blood (not recorded which). The CDR3 loop is CASRGDLSSYNEQFF. In nucleotides, the CDR3 is TGTGCCAGTAGAGGAGACCTGAGCTCCTACAATGAGCAGTTCTTC.